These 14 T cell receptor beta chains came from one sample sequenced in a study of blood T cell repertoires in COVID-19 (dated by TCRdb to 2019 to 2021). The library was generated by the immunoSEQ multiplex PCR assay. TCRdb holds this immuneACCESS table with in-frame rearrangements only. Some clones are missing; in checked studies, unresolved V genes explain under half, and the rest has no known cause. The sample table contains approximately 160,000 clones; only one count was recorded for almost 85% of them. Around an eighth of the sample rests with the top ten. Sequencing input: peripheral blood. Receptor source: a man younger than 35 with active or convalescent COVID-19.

The CDR3 DNA sequence: TGTGCCAGCAGCCAAGCGGGGGGGGGCTATGGCTACACCTTC. Protein product: CASSQAGGGYGYTF. The rearrangement joins TRBV3-1 (or the pseudogene TRBV3-2) to TRBJ1-2, with a tentative D call TRBD1 (5 bases). The CDR3 runs 14 residues. V was trimmed by 1 base and J by 4 bases, leaving 10 bases between them. Germline V gene lookup returns CDR1 LGHDT and CDR2 YNNKEL (reference sequence).

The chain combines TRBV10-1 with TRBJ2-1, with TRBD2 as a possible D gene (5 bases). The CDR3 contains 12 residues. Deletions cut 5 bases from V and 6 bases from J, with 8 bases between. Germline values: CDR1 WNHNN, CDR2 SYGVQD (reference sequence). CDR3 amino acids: CASSLGSNEQFF. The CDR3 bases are TGCGCCAGCAGTTTAGGGAGCAATGAGCAGTTCTTC.

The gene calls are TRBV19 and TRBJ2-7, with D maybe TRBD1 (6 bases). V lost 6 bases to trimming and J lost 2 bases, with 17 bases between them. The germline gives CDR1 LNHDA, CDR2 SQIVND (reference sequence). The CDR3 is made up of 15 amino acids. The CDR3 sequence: CASSILQGSTYEQYF. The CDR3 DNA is TGTGCCAGTAGCATACTACAGGGTAGTACCTACGAGCAGTACTTC.

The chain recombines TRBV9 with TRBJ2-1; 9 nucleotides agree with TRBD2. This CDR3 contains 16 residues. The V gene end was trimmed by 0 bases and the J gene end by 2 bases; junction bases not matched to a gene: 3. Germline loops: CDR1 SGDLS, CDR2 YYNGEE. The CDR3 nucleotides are TGTGCCAGCAGCGTAGTGGCGGGAGGGACCTACAATGAGCAGTTCTTC. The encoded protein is CASSVVAGGTYNEQFF. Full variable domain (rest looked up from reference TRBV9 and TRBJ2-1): DSGVTQTPKHLITATGQRVTLRCSPRSGDLSVYWYQQSLDQGLQFLIQYYNGEERAKGNILERFSAQQFPDLHSELNLSSLELGDSALYFCASSVVAGGTYNEQFFGPGTRLTVL.

The DNA for the CDR3 is TGTGCCAGTAGTACCGTTGGAAACACCATATATTTT. The encoded protein is CASSTVGNTIYF. The rearrangement joins TRBV19 to TRBJ1-3; D remains unclear. CDR1 and CDR2 (germline): LNHDA, SQIVND (reference sequence). The CDR3 length is 12 residues. The V gene lost 4 bases and the J gene lost 3 bases, with 4 bases spanning the gap.

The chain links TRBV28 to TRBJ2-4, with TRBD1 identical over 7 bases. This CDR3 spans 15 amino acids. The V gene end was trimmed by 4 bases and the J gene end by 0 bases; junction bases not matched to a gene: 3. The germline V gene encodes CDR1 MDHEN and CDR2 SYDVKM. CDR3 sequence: CASSYGTAAKNIQYF. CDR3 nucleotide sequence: TGTGCCAGCAGTTACGGGACAGCAGCCAAAAACATTCAGTACTTC.

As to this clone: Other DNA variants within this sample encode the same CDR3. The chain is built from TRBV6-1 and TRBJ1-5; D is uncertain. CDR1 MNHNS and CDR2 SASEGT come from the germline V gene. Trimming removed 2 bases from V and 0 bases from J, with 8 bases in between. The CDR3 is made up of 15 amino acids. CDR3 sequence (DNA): TGTGCCAGCAGTGAAAGCCCCTATAGCAATCAGCCCCAGCATTTT. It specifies CASSESPYSNQPQHF.

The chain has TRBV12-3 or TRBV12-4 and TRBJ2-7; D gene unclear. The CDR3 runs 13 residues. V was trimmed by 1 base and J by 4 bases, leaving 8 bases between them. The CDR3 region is CASSLGADYEQYF. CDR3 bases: TGTGCCAGCAGTTTAGGGGCCGATTACGAGCAGTACTTC.

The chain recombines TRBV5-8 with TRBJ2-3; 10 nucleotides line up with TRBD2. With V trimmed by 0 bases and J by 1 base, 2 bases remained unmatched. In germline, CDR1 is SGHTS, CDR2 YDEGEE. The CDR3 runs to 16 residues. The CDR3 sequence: CASSLGAGGRTDTQYF. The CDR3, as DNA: TGTGCCAGCAGCTTGGGAGCGGGGGGGCGCACAGATACGCAGTATTTT.

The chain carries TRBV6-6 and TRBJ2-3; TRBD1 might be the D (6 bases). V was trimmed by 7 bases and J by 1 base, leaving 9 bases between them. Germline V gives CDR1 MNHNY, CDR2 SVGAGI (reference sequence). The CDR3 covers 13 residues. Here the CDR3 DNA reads TGTGCCAGCAAACAGGGCGGCACAGATACGCAGTATTTT. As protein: CASKQGGTDTQYF.

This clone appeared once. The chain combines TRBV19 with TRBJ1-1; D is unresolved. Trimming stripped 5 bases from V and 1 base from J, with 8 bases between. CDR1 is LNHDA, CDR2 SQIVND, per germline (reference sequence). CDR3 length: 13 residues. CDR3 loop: CASSFGRNTEAFF. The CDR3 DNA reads TGTGCCAGTAGTTTCGGGAGGAACACTGAAGCTTTCTTT.

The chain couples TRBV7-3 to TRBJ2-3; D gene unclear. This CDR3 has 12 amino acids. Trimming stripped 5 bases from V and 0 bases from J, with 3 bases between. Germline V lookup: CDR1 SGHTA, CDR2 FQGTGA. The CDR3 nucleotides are TGTGCCAGCAGCACTAGCACAGATACGCAGTATTTT. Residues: CASSTSTDTQYF.

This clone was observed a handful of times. The chain's CDR3 is CASSRDRPGSTGELFF. The CDR3 nucleotides are TGTGCCAGCAGTCGAGACAGGCCAGGGAGCACCGGGGAGCTGTTTTTT. The V gene is TRBV6-6, the J gene TRBJ2-2, with D possibly matching TRBD1 (6 bases). The V gene lost 5 bases and the J gene lost 4 bases, with 17 bases spanning the gap. Germline assignment: CDR1 MNHNY and CDR2 SVGAGI (reference sequence). The CDR3 has 16 amino acids.

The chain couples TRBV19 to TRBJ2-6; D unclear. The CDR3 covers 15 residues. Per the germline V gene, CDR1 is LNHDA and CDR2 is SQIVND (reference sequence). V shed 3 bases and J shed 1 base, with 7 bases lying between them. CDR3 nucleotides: TGTGCCAGTAGTATCCCCCTGTCTGGGGCCAACGTCCTGACTTTC. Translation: CASSIPLSGANVLTF.